Listed below are T cell receptor beta chains from one sample, sequenced in a study of T cells in localized non-small cell lung cancer. Produced via immunoSEQ multiplex PCR; TCRdb's table is partial and in-frame only. The sample has around 15,000 clones; about 89% are singletons. The starting material was peripheral blood mononuclear cells, obtained before any cancer treatment. Receptor source: a male donor at least 60 years old with stage II lung adenocarcinoma. The CDR3 runs from the conserved cysteine through the conserved F or W. The D gene is left open where the match is weak. Not all rows give a size; the values are once, few, many and, for expanded clones, a class.

NA	TRBV29-1	TRBJ2-7	NA	14	TGCAGCGTTGCCCCCTCAGGCACTTCCTACGAGCAGTACTTC	CSVAPSGTSYEQYF
TRBD1	TRBV19	TRBJ1-6	NA	15	TGTGCCAGTAACTCCAGGGGGGGAGGTAATTCACCCCTCCACTTT	CASNSRGGGNSPLHF
NA	TRBV20-1	TRBJ1-2	NA	11	TGCAGTGCTATTCACGGGGGTGGCTACACCTTC	CSAIHGGGYTF
NA	TRBV23-1	TRBJ2-3	NA	18	TGCGCCAGCAGTCCTATGGACCTTGGGAGGGGGCGAGGGGATACGCAGTATTTT	CASSPMDLGRGRGDTQYF
NA	TRBV2	TRBJ2-3	NA	11	TGTGCCAGCAATAAAAAAGATACGCAGTATTTT	CASNKKDTQYF
NA	TRBV18	TRBJ1-1	NA	14	TGTGCCAGCTCACCGAGGGGGGTCTGGACTGAAGCTTTCTTT	CASSPRGVWTEAFF
TRBD1	TRBV9	TRBJ1-4	once	15	TGTGCCAGCAGAGGGGGCGTACAGTCTAATGAAAAACTGTTTTTT	CASRGGVQSNEKLFF
NA	TRBV4-3	TRBJ1-1	NA	15	TGCGCCAGCAGCCAAGGGGGCGGCGCCGTGGCTGAAGCTTTCTTT	CASSQGGGAVAEAFF
NA	TRBV10-3	TRBJ1-3	NA	13	TGTGCCATCAGGGCACCGAGCGGAAACACCATATATTTT	CAIRAPSGNTIYF
NA	TRBV7-9	TRBJ2-5	once	13	TGTGCCAGCAGCGGCGAGGGGCGCGGTACACAGTACTTC	CASSGEGRGTQYF
TRBD1	TRBV28	TRBJ1-4	NA	15	TGTGCCAGCAGTTTTCGACAGGGAAGAAATGAAAAACTGTTTTTT	CASSFRQGRNEKLFF
NA	TRBV18	TRBJ1-1	NA	16	TGTGCCAGCTCACCAAGGGCCCCCAGAATGAACACTGAAGCTTTCTTT	CASSPRAPRMNTEAFF
NA	TRBV28	TRBJ1-2	few	12	TGTGCCAGCAGACCACAGAGTCTTGGCTACACCTTC	CASRPQSLGYTF
TRBD2	TRBV30	TRBJ2-1	NA	14	TGTGCCTCGCGGAAGGGACTAGCGGGATTAGAGCAGTTCTTC	CASRKGLAGLEQFF
TRBD1	TRBV28	TRBJ2-7	NA	14	TGTGCCAGCATCCCGCCGGGACAGGGAGGCGAGCAGTACTTC	CASIPPGQGGEQYF
NA	TRBV2	TRBJ1-2	NA	14	TGTGCCAGCAGTGGAAGTGGAAGCTTAGATGGCTACACCTTC	CASSGSGSLDGYTF
TRBD1	TRBV4-3	TRBJ1-2	NA	18	TGCGCCAGCAGCCAAGATTCGGACAGGGGTGGGTATGGCTATGGCTACACCTTC	CASSQDSDRGGYGYGYTF
NA	TRBV28	TRBJ1-2	NA	12	TGTGCCAGCAGTTTCGGCTCTCGGGGCTACACCTTC	CASSFGSRGYTF
TRBD1	TRBV27	TRBJ2-7	NA	18	TGTGCCAGCAGTTTATCGATAGGGACAGGCAGCATAGCCTACGAGCAGTACTTC	CASSLSIGTGSIAYEQYF
TRBD1	TRBV6-1	TRBJ2-5	NA	14	TGTGCCAGCAACTTACAGGGGGCCCCCGAGACCCAGTACTTC	CASNLQGAPETQYF
NA	TRBV7-8	TRBJ2-3	NA	16	TGTGCCAGCAGCTTAGTGGGGGACGGGCCCACAGATACGCAGTATTTT	CASSLVGDGPTDTQYF
TRBD1	TRBV18	TRBJ1-5	NA	14	TGTGCCAGCCGGGACAGGGGCGCGGGACAGCCCCAGCATTTT	CASRDRGAGQPQHF
NA	TRBV5-5	TRBJ2-6	NA	18	TGTGCCAGCAGCACGACCGGCAAAGGTTACAAACGGGCCAACGTCCTGACTTTC	CASSTTGKGYKRANVLTF
NA	TRBV6-6	TRBJ1-5	NA	14	TGTGCCAGCAGTTACAGGTATTCTGGGCAGCCCCAGCATTTT	CASSYRYSGQPQHF
TRBD2	TRBV11-2	TRBJ2-7	NA	12	TGTGCCAGCAGCTCTCCTAGCGGGGAGCAGTACTTC	CASSSPSGEQYF
NA	TRBV27	TRBJ2-7	NA	14	TGTGCCAGTAAGCGACCGGGACACATCTACGAGCAGTACTTC	CASKRPGHIYEQYF
NA	TRBV28	TRBJ1-1	NA	14	TGTGCCACCCTCTATACCGCAACCTCCCCTGAAGCTTTCTTT	CATLYTATSPEAFF
TRBD1	TRBV6-5	TRBJ1-5	NA	14	TGTGCCAGCAGTCCACAGGGGAGCAATCAGCCCCAGCATTTT	CASSPQGSNQPQHF
TRBD2	TRBV28	TRBJ2-1	NA	13	TGTGCCAGCAGTTCCGGGACTAGCAATGAGCAGTTCTTC	CASSSGTSNEQFF
NA	TRBV5-1	TRBJ1-1	once	14	TGCGCCAGCAGCCCCCAGGCAGCGAACACTGAAGCTTTCTTT	CASSPQAANTEAFF
TRBD1	TRBV5-4	TRBJ1-3	NA	14	TGTGCCAGTACAGACAGGGGCTCTGGAAACACCATATATTTT	CASTDRGSGNTIYF
NA	TRBV11-2	TRBJ1-1	NA	15	TGTGCCAGCAGCTTAACGGCCTCAGGAGGCACTGAAGCTTTCTTT	CASSLTASGGTEAFF
NA	TRBV5-1	TRBJ2-7	NA	14	TGCGCCAGCAGCCAGGAATGGACACTCTACGAGCAGTACTTC	CASSQEWTLYEQYF
NA	TRBV5-1	TRBJ2-6	NA	18	TGCGCCAGCAGCTTGGGGACACGCACATACTCTGGGGCCAACGTCCTGACTTTC	CASSLGTRTYSGANVLTF
NA	TRBV7-9	TRBJ2-1	NA	14	TGTGCCAGCAGCTTAGAGACAAAGAACAATGAGCAGTTCTTC	CASSLETKNNEQFF
TRBD1	TRBV6-5	TRBJ2-6	NA	14	TGTGCCAGCCGGACAGGGTTTGGGGCCAACGTCCTGACTTTC	CASRTGFGANVLTF
NA	TRBV5-4	TRBJ2-5	NA	13	TGTGCCAGCAGCTCCGGACAGCAAGAGACCCAGTACTTC	CASSSGQQETQYF
NA	TRBV6-5	TRBJ2-2	NA	15	TGTGCCAGCAGTCTCCGACACCAAGGACCCGGGGAGCTGTTTTTT	CASSLRHQGPGELFF
NA	TRBV11-3	TRBJ2-4	NA	15	TGTGCCAGCAGCTACATGGGGCGAGGCAAGGACATTCAGTACTTC	CASSYMGRGKDIQYF
NA	TRBV5-6	TRBJ2-3	NA	16	TGTGCCAGCAGCGGACCCCAGGGGGAGGTGGCAGATACGCAGTATTTT	CASSGPQGEVADTQYF
NA	TRBV27	TRBJ2-5	NA	13	TGTGCCAGCAGTCCCAGGGTTATGGGGACCCAGTACTTC	CASSPRVMGTQYF
NA	TRBV12-5	TRBJ2-7	NA	12	TGTGCTAGTGGTTTGGGCCTATACGAGCAGTACTTC	CASGLGLYEQYF
NA	TRBV27	TRBJ1-1	NA	17	TGTGCCAGCAGTTCTCGTGGGGGAGGGACCCCGAACACTGAAGCTTTCTTT	CASSSRGGGTPNTEAFF
NA	TRBV9	TRBJ1-2	NA	15	TGTGCCAGCAGCCCAGACGGATGGGGGGAGAATGGCTACACCTTC	CASSPDGWGENGYTF
NA	TRBV7-3	TRBJ2-1	NA	13	TGTGCCAGCAGCCCCCGGACGGGGCCACCCGAGTTCTTC	CASSPRTGPPEFF
NA	TRBV13	TRBJ1-1	NA	14	TGTGCCAGCAGCTCCACTCTACCGAACACTGAAGCTTTCTTT	CASSSTLPNTEAFF